A single sample gave rise to the 25 T cell receptor beta chains below, sequenced in a study of cytomegalovirus exposure and HLA in healthy donors. Repertoires were generated with immunoSEQ multiplex PCR, while TCRdb's copy carries only in-frame clones and drops some. The sample carries 110,000 to 150,000 clones, about 86% recorded once. Sequences were obtained from PBMCs. The origin of the receptors is a man in his late teens or twenties in good health and CMV-seronegative.

The V and J genes are TRBV6-1 and TRBJ1-4; 9 bases match TRBD1. Germline values: CDR1 MNHNS, CDR2 SASEGT. The CDR3 is 13 amino acids. V dropped 11 bases and J dropped 7; count of bases not matched to a gene: 8. The CDR3 reads CAATRDRVEKLFF. The CDR3 coding sequence is TGTGCCGCGACCCGGGACAGGGTTGAAAAACTGTTTTTT.

V is TRBV9 and J is TRBJ2-1, with 9 nucleotides matching TRBD2. CDR3 length: 14 amino acids. With V trimmed by 5 bases and J by 7 bases, 7 bases remained unmatched. Germline values: CDR1 SGDLS, CDR2 YYNGEE. CDR3 loop: CASRAGGPLNEQFF. In DNA form, the CDR3 reads TGTGCCAGCAGGGCGGGGGGGCCCTTGAATGAGCAGTTCTTC.

The gene calls are TRBV6-5 and TRBJ1-1, with a weak D call TRBD1 (5 bases). V shed 6 bases and J shed 1 base, with 15 bases lying between them. The CDR3 spans 15 residues. Germline assignment: CDR1 MNHEY and CDR2 SVGAGI. CDR3 sequence (DNA): TGTGCCAGCAGGCGGGGCCCTAGAACGAACACTGAAGCTTTCTTT. It codes for CASRRGPRTNTEAFF.

J is TRBJ2-2 and V is TRBV5-1; 8 nucleotides align to TRBD2. The V gene's germline CDR1 is SGHRS and CDR2 YFSETQ. The CDR3 consists of 18 residues. After removal of 1 base from V and 7 bases from J, the junction contained 15 bases not matched to a gene. The CDR3 loop is CASSLLMVSAGGVGELFF. DNA for the CDR3: TGCGCCAGCAGCTTGCTTATGGTCTCCGCCGGGGGGGTCGGGGAGCTGTTTTTT.

The rearrangement uses TRBV4-2 and TRBJ2-7; 8 bases agree with TRBD2. The CDR3 loop spans 16 amino acids. V shed 0 bases and J 2 bases; nucleotides not matched to a gene: 6. Germline CDR1 reads LGHNA; CDR2 reads YNFKEQ. The DNA for the CDR3 is TGTGCCAGCAGCCAAGAGTCTAGCGGGCGTACCTACGAGCAGTACTTC. This gives the protein CASSQESSGRTYEQYF.

This clone was found once. The chain combines TRBV28 with TRBJ2-7; weak D call: TRBD1 (7 bases). The CDR3 spans 13 residues. Germline CDR1 and CDR2: MDHEN and SYDVKM. Trimming stripped 6 bases from V and 2 bases from J, with 11 bases between. CDR3 in amino acids: CASSRGRPYEQYF. CDR3 nucleotide sequence: TGTGCCAGCAGCAGGGGGAGGCCCTACGAGCAGTACTTC.

This clone was picked up one time. The chain combines TRBV6-1 with TRBJ2-5; D is uncertain. This CDR3 is built from 14 residues. Trimming left V 0 bases short and J 7 bases short, with 12 bases between. Per the germline V gene, CDR1 is MNHNS and CDR2 is SASEGT. CDR3 protein: CASSEAQSRGTQYF. CDR3 nucleotides: TGTGCCAGCAGTGAAGCGCAGTCTAGAGGGACCCAGTACTTC.

The chain recombines TRBV9 with TRBJ2-3, with D possibly being TRBD2 (6 bases). With 4 bases removed from V and 5 bases from J, the gap between germline ends came to 17 bases. CDR1 and CDR2 from the germline V gene are SGDLS and YYNGEE. The CDR3 consists of 15 residues. CDR3 DNA: TGTGCCAGCAGCCTAATCGGACGGGGAGGAGATACGCAGTATTTT. It codes for CASSLIGRGGDTQYF.

This chain connects TRBV2 to TRBJ2-2; tentative D call: TRBD2 (6 bases). The germline V gene has CDR1 SNHLY and CDR2 FYNNEI. The germline V and J ends were trimmed by 3 bases and 3 bases, with 8 bases remaining between them. The CDR3 has 14 residues. CDR3 sequence: CASSDSGDTGELFF. The CDR3 DNA reads as TGTGCCAGCAGTGATAGCGGTGACACCGGGGAGCTGTTTTTT.

This CDR3 is CASSRSGLAGNNEQFF. The CDR3 DNA follows: TGTGCCAGCAGCAGATCCGGACTAGCGGGTAACAATGAGCAGTTCTTC. The V gene is TRBV5-4, the J gene TRBJ2-1, with 11 positions matching TRBD2. Per the germline V gene, CDR1 is SGHNT and CDR2 is YYREEE (reference sequence). This CDR3 is built from 16 residues. V dropped 4 bases and J dropped 5; count of bases not matched to a gene: 8. Full variable domain (missing parts from reference TRBV5-4 and TRBJ2-1): ETGVTQSPTHLIKTRGQQVTLRCSSQSGHNTVSWYQQALGQGPQFIFQYYREEENGRGNFPPRFSGLQFPNYSSELNVNALELDDSALYLCASSRSGLAGNNEQFFGPGTRLTVL.

This chain links TRBV28 with TRBJ2-3, with 10 bases identical to TRBD2. V gave up 7 bases and J gave up 2 bases; unmatched junction bases: 12. Per germline, CDR1 MDHEN and CDR2 SYDVKM. This CDR3 has 17 amino acids. The CDR3 bases are TGTGCCAGCACCGCCAGTACTAGCGGGGACTACACAGATACGCAGTATTTT. Translation: CASTASTSGDYTDTQYF.

The chain is built from TRBV30 and TRBJ2-1; 8 bases match TRBD2. Germline V gene data show CDR1 as GTSNPN and CDR2 as SVGIG (reference sequence). The CDR3 has 12 amino acids. The V and J ends lost 8 bases and 2 bases, in that order; junction bases with no gene match: 2. CDR3 amino acids: CARGGTYNEQFF. CDR3 nucleotide sequence: TGTGCCCGGGGGGGTACCTACAATGAGCAGTTCTTC.

V and J are TRBV7-9 and TRBJ2-5; unclear D gene. Per germline, CDR1 SEHNR and CDR2 FQNEAQ (reference sequence). Trimming removed 4 bases from V and 4 bases from J, with 22 bases in between. This CDR3 region has 17 residues. The CDR3 nucleotides read TGTGCCAGCAGCTCCCTACACAGACCGTCCTCAGGAGAGACCCAGTACTTC. This encodes CASSSLHRPSSGETQYF.

The V call is TRBV2, the J call TRBJ1-2; tentative D call: TRBD1 (6 bases). Per the germline V gene, CDR1 is SNHLY and CDR2 is FYNNEI. The CDR3 is 12 amino acids. Trimming left V 4 bases short and J 8 bases short, with 11 bases between. Here the CDR3 DNA reads TGTGCCAGCAGTGCCCAGGGGCTCGGCTACACCTTC. Translated: CASSAQGLGYTF.

J is TRBJ2-5 and V is TRBV5-1; no firm D call. The V and J ends lost 4 bases and 5 bases respectively, with 27 bases between them. The CDR3 sequence is 18 residues long. Germline V lookup: CDR1 SGHRS, CDR2 YFSETQ. In DNA, the CDR3 is TGCGCCAGCAGCCCCCATCCTCTTTATGCGCGCCTCGATGAGACCCAGTACTTC. Translating it yields CASSPHPLYARLDETQYF.

The gene calls are TRBV7-9 and TRBJ1-2; 7 nucleotides match TRBD1. Trimming took 2 bases from V and 8 from J; bases not matched to a gene: 8. This CDR3 comprises 14 residues. In germline, CDR1 is SEHNR, CDR2 FQNEAQ (reference sequence). The CDR3 loop is CASSLPGGGRGYTF. CDR3 coding DNA: TGTGCCAGCAGCTTACCAGGGGGTGGAAGGGGCTACACCTTC.

There are a few counts of this clone. The chain has TRBV18 and TRBJ2-2, with D tentatively TRBD2 (6 bases). This CDR3 is built from 21 residues. CDR1 and CDR2 from the germline V gene are KGHSH and LQKENI. The germline V and J ends were trimmed by 3 bases and 1 base, with 27 bases remaining between them. The CDR3 nucleotides are TGTGCCAGCTCACCTGATCCGGGCCTCCCAAGGGTAGCGGAGAACACCGGGGAGCTGTTTTTT. Protein sequence: CASSPDPGLPRVAENTGELFF.

This sequence joins TRBV27 and TRBJ2-5; D remains unclear. The germline V gene has CDR1 MNHEY and CDR2 SMNVEV (reference sequence). The CDR3 runs to 14 residues. V lost 3 bases and J lost 4, with 12 bases in between. The CDR3 DNA is TGTGCCAGCAGTTTGAGCCCCAGGTCAGAGACCCAGTACTTC. As protein: CASSLSPRSETQYF.

This chain links TRBV4-1 with TRBJ1-2, with D tentatively TRBD1 (5 bases). Germline V lookup: CDR1 MGHRA, CDR2 YSYEKL. With 4 bases removed from V and 7 bases from J, the gap between germline ends came to 16 bases. The CDR3 has 14 amino acids. CDR3 protein: CASSPRGGASGYTF. CDR3 bases: TGCGCCAGCAGCCCCCGGGGGGGAGCGTCTGGCTACACCTTC.

In its sample, this clone was seen once. This chain connects TRBV27 to TRBJ2-3; D uncertain. V dropped 6 bases and J dropped 2 bases, with 3 bases sitting between them. This CDR3 region has 11 residues. In germline, CDR1 is MNHEY, CDR2 SMNVEV (reference sequence). In DNA, the CDR3 is TGTGCCAGCAGCCACACAGATACGCAGTATTTT. Amino acid sequence: CASSHTDTQYF.

The CDR3, as DNA: TGTGCCAGCAGCTTAGCGTCAGGGGGCTACAATGAGCAGTTCTTC. Encoded protein: CASSLASGGYNEQFF. The chain joins TRBV7-2 to TRBJ2-1, with TRBD1 matching 7 bases. With 0 bases clipped from V and 3 bases from J, the junction kept 2 bases outside the gene matches. The CDR3 contains 15 residues. Germline values: CDR1 SGHTA, CDR2 FQGNSA.

The chain links TRBV4-3 to TRBJ1-2, with a weak D call TRBD1 (6 bases). Trimming took off 4 bases at V and 2 bases at J, with 14 bases between the two ends. Germline CDR1 reads LGHNA; CDR2 reads YSLEER. CDR3 length: 15 amino acids. CDR3 nucleotides: TGCGCCAGCAGCCCAGAAGGGGGTGGGAACTATGGCTACACCTTC. It specifies CASSPEGGGNYGYTF.

The chain employs TRBV19 and TRBJ2-7; 12 bases line up with TRBD2. Unmatched junction bases numbered 5, after V lost 1 base and J lost 4 bases. CDR1 is LNHDA, CDR2 SQIVND, per germline (reference sequence). The CDR3 has 16 amino acids. The chain's CDR3 is CASSIGGTSGRYEQYF. The DNA for the CDR3 is TGTGCCAGTAGTATAGGAGGGACTAGCGGGCGGTACGAGCAGTACTTC. Full variable domain (outside the CDR3, taken from reference TRBV19 and TRBJ2-7): DGGITQSPKYLFRKEGQNVTLSCEQNLNHDAMYWYRQDPGQGLRLIYYSQIVNDFQKGDIAEGYSVSREKKESFPLTVTSAQKNPTAFYLCASSIGGTSGRYEQYFGPGTRLTVT.

This clone came up many times. The gene calls are TRBV6-4 and TRBJ2-4; perhaps TRBD2 as D (5 bases). The germline gives CDR1 MRHNA, CDR2 SNTAGT. Trimming pared 2 bases from V and 6 bases from J, leaving 14 bases between. CDR3 length: 15 residues. The CDR3 is CASSDGLGEGNIQYF. CDR3 DNA: TGTGCCAGCAGTGACGGATTGGGAGAGGGAAACATTCAGTACTTC.

The rearrangement joins TRBV5-1 to TRBJ1-1; D possibly corresponds to TRBD1 (6 bases). V lost 0 bases to trimming and J lost 3 bases, with 12 bases between them. Germline lookup yields CDR1 SGHRS and CDR2 YFSETQ. This CDR3 comprises 15 residues. This CDR3 reads CASSLEGQGYTEAFF. The CDR3 DNA is TGCGCCAGCAGCTTGGAGGGCCAGGGGTACACTGAAGCTTTCTTT. Full variable domain (remainder filled in from reference TRBV5-1 and TRBJ1-1): KAGVTQTPRYLIKTRGQQVTLSCSPISGHRSVSWYQQTPGQGLQFLFEYFSETQRNKGNFPGRFSGRQFSNSRSEMNVSTLELGDSALYLCASSLEGQGYTEAFFGQGTRLTVV.